The entry below gives a single TCR beta chain sequence along with its context. The source of the sample is a study of cytotoxic CD8 clonotypes in ibrutinib-treated CLL. Study-wide context: Samples averaged around 280,000 productive templates and some 91,000 productive rearrangements.

The protocol was immunoSEQ multiplex PCR, while the TCRdb copy is restricted to in-frame clones and leaves out a portion. This sample yields approximately 330,000 clones, of which almost 80% are seen a single time; approximately 7% belongs to the top ten. The clonotype was recovered from a human donor with chronic lymphocytic leukemia. The sequencing used PBMCs, collected before ibrutinib treatment.

CDR3 bases: TGTGCCAGCAGTTCCTTAGTAGGCCAGCCCCAGCATTTT. The encoded protein is CASSSLVGQPQHF. The chain has TRBV6-5 and TRBJ1-5; no definite D call. This CDR3 contains 13 residues. Germline V gene data show CDR1 as MNHEY and CDR2 as SVGAGI. V was trimmed by 4 bases and J by 7 bases, leaving 11 bases between them.